A single sample is the source of the 8 T cell receptor beta chains below, sequenced in a study of control samples from healthy donors and cancer patients. The data were produced by immunoSEQ multiplex PCR, yet TCRdb's version contains in-frame clones alone and is incomplete. The table lists 160,000 or so clones, about 94% of them singletons. Input material: PBMCs. The source is a man aged 55 to 70 with colorectal cancer.

The chain joins TRBV2 to TRBJ1-1; D remains unclear. This CDR3 spans 11 amino acids. Germline assignment: CDR1 SNHLY and CDR2 FYNNEI. V lost 4 bases and J lost 5, with 5 bases in between. For the CDR3, the DNA is TGTGCCAGCAGTGGCAGGACTGAAGCTTTCTTT. Residues: CASSGRTEAFF. Combining the CDR3 with reference TRBV2 and TRBJ1-1 gives the whole variable domain EPEVTQTPSHQVTQMGQEVILRCVPISNHLYFYWYRQILGQKVEFLVSFYNNEISEKSEIFDDQFSVERPDGSNFTLKIRSTKLEDSAMYFCASSGRTEAFFGQGTRLTVV.

The gene calls are TRBV20-1 and TRBJ2-1; D remains ambiguous. Trimming shortened V by 3 bases and J by 4 bases, and 13 bases separated the two germline ends. The germline CDR1 and CDR2 sequences are DFQATT and SNEGSKA (reference sequence). This CDR3 comprises 14 residues. The CDR3 sequence: CSASSNPVYNEQFF. CDR3 nucleotides: TGCAGTGCTAGTTCTAATCCGGTTTACAATGAGCAGTTCTTC.

This chain connects TRBV18 to TRBJ1-4; D ambiguous. Germline V lookup: CDR1 KGHSH, CDR2 LQKENI. Trimming removed 3 bases from V and 8 bases from J, with 10 bases in between. The CDR3 covers 13 residues. As DNA, the CDR3 is TGTGCCAGCTCACCCTCCTCCCCGGAAAAACTGTTTTTT. The encoded protein is CASSPSSPEKLFF.

This chain links TRBV19 with TRBJ2-5, with D unclear. Germline V CDR1 and CDR2: LNHDA, SQIVND (reference sequence). V was shortened by 3 bases and J by 5 bases, with 10 bases between the two germline ends. This CDR3 contains 13 residues. DNA of the CDR3: TGTGCCAGTAGTATGGGCGATTGGGAGACCCAGTACTTC. Residues: CASSMGDWETQYF.

The chain combines TRBV23-1 with TRBJ1-6; D is undetermined. TRBV23-1 counts as an open reading frame of uncertain function. Trimming cost V 0 bases and J 4 bases, with 10 bases left between them. The CDR3 is 16 residues long. CDR3 in DNA: TGCGCCAGCAGTCAATCGAGCCGACATTATAATTCACCCCTCCACTTT. Translating it yields CASSQSSRHYNSPLHF.

This chain joins TRBV3-1 (or the pseudogene TRBV3-2) and TRBJ1-4; D possibly corresponds to TRBD1 (5 bases). V gave up 4 bases and J gave up 6 bases, with 15 bases separating them. The CDR3 is made up of 15 amino acids. Germline CDR1 LGHDT, CDR2 YNNKEL (reference sequence). The CDR3 spells CASSLGGGEHEKLFF. The CDR3 bases are TGTGCCAGCAGCCTCGGAGGAGGGGAGCATGAAAAACTGTTTTTT.

V gene TRBV7-2 combines with J gene TRBJ1-5, with a possible D match to TRBD1 (6 bases). The germline V gene encodes CDR1 SGHTA and CDR2 FQGNSA. V lost 2 bases and J lost 7, with 9 bases in between. This CDR3 contains 13 residues. Written as DNA, the CDR3 is TGTGCCAGCAGCTTAATGGGGGCACAGCCCCAGCATTTT. This translates into CASSLMGAQPQHF.

This chain connects TRBV4-2 to TRBJ2-7; no reliable D call. The CDR3 sequence is 15 residues long. Germline-derived CDR1 and CDR2 are LGHNA and YNFKEQ. Trimming pared 0 bases from V and 0 bases from J, leaving 9 bases between. The chain's CDR3 is CASSQDTSTSYEQYF. The CDR3 region has the DNA TGTGCCAGCAGCCAAGATACAAGCACCTCCTACGAGCAGTACTTC.